This paragraph reports one T cell receptor beta chain. What it binds is unknown. These data originate in a study of T cell responses to AZD1222 COVID-19 vaccine. Regarding the study as a whole: Vaccine-associated CD4 TCRs ranged over spike, dominating at 160-218 and 743-854. The donor cohort was predominantly white British with a female majority, and clonal diversity may have been underestimated.

This table comes from immunoSEQ multiplex PCR, and its TCRdb copy is limited to in-frame clones, with some not included. The sample lists about 76,000 clones, over 60% occurring once. This receptor was obtained from an adult who received the MenACWY meningococcal vaccine as a control. The sample was peripheral blood, taken 28 days after the second dose of the MenACWY control vaccine.

The CDR3 sequence is CASSPGGPGNSEQFF. The CDR3 DNA sequence: TGTGCCAGCAGCCCGGGAGGGCCAGGGAACAGTGAGCAGTTCTTC. This sequence joins TRBV14 and TRBJ2-1; the match to TRBD2 covers 8 bases. The CDR3 loop spans 15 amino acids. Germline values: CDR1 SGHDN, CDR2 FVKESK. Germline trimming cut 4 bases from V and 9 bases from J; bases unmatched to any gene: 11.